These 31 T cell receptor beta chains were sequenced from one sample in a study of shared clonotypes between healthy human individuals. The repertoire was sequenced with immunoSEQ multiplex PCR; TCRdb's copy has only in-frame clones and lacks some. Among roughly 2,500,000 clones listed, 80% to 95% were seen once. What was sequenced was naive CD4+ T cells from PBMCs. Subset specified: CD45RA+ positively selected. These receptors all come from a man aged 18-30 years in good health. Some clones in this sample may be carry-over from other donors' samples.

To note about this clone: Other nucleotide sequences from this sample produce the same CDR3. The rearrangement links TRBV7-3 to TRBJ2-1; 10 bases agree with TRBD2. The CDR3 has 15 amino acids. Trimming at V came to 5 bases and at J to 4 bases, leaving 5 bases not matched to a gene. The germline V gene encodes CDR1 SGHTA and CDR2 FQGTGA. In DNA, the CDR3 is TGTGCCAGCAGCCTCCGACTAGCGGGTTACAATGAGCAGTTCTTC. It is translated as CASSLRLAGYNEQFF.

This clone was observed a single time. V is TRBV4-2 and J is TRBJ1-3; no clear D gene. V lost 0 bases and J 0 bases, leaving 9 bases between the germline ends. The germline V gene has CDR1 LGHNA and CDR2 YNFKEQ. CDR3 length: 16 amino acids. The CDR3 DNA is TGTGCCAGCAGCCAAGAGACCGGGAACTCTGGAAACACCATATATTTT. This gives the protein CASSQETGNSGNTIYF.

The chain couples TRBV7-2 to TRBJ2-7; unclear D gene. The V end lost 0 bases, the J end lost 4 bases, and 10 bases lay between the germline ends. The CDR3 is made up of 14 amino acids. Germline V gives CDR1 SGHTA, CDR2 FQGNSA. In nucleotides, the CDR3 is TGTGCCAGCAGCTTAGCGGCCGTTGGGTACGAGCAGTACTTC. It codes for CASSLAAVGYEQYF.

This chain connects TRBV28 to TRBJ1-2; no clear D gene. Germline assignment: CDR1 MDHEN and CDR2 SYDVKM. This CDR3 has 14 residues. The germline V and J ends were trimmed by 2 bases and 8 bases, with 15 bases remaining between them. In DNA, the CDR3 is TGTGCCAGCAGTTTAAGGTCAGATATAGAGGGCTACACCTTC. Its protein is CASSLRSDIEGYTF.

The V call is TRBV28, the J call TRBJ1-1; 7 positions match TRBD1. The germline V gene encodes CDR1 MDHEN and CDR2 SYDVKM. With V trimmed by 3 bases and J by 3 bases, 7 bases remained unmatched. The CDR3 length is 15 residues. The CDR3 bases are TGTGCCAGCAGTTTGCCAAACAGGGGACACACTGAAGCTTTCTTT. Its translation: CASSLPNRGHTEAFF.

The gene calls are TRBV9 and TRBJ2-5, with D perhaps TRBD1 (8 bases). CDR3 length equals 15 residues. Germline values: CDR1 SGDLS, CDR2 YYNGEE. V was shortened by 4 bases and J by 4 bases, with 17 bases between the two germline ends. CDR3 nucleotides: TGTGCCAGCAGCCCTCGACAGGGGAGGGCAGAGACCCAGTACTTC. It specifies CASSPRQGRAETQYF.

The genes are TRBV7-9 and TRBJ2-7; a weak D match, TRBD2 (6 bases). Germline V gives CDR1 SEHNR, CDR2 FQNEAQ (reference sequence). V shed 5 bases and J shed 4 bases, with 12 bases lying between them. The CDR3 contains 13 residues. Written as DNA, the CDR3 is TGTGCCAGCAGCCACGATGGGGGGTACGAGCAGTACTTC. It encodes CASSHDGGYEQYF.

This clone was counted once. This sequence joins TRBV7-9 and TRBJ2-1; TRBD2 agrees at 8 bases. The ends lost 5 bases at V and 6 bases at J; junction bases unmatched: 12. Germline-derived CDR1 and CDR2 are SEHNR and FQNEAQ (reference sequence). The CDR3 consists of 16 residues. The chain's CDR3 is CASSPGLAMAPNEQFF. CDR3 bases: TGTGCCAGCAGCCCCGGACTAGCAATGGCCCCCAATGAGCAGTTCTTC.

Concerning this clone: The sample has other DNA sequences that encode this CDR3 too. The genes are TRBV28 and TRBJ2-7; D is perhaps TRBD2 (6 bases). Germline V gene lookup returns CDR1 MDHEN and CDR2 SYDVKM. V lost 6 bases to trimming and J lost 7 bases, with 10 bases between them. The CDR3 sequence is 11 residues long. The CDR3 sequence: CASSRGREQYF. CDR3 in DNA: TGTGCCAGCAGCCGAGGGAGGGAGCAGTACTTC.

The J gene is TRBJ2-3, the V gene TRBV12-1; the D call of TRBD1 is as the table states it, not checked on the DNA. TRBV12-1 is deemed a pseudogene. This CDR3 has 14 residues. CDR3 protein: CASSFVRSTDTQYF. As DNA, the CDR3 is TGTGCCAGCAGCTTCGTCAGGTCCACAGATACGCAGTATTTT.

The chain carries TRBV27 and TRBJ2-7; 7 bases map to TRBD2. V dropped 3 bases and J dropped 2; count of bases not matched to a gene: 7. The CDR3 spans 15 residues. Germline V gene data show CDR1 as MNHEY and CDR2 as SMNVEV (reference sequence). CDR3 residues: CASSFDGRPTYEQYF. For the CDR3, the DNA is TGTGCCAGCAGTTTTGACGGGAGGCCTACCTACGAGCAGTACTTC.

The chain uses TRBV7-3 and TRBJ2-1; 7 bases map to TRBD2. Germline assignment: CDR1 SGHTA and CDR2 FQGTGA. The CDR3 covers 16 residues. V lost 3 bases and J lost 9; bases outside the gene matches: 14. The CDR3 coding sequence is TGTGCCAGCAGCTTTAGGGAGGGACCACTTGAGACTGAGCAGTTCTTC. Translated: CASSFREGPLETEQFF. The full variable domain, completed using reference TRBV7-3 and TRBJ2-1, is GAGVSQTPSNKVTEKGKYVELRCDPISGHTALYWYRQSLGQGPEFLIYFQGTGAADDSGLPNDRFFAVRPEGSVSTLKIQRTERGDSAVYLCASSFREGPLETEQFFGPGTRLTVL.

The CDR3 DNA follows: TGCGCCAGCAGCCTATCCGGGACAGGGGGCCTCGAGCAGTACTTC. This sequence encodes CASSLSGTGGLEQYF. This sequence joins TRBV5-1 and TRBJ2-7, with 12 bases identical to TRBD1. The J segment lost 6 bases and the V segment lost 4 bases, leaving 8 bases of the junction unmatched. The CDR3 covers 15 residues. The germline gives CDR1 SGHRS, CDR2 YFSETQ.

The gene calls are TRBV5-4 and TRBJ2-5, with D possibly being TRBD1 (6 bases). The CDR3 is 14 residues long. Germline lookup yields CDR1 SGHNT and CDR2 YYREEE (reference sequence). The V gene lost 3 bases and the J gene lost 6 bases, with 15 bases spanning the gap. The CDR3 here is CASSSEPGHQTQYF. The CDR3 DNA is TGTGCCAGCAGCTCAGAGCCGGGACATCAGACCCAGTACTTC.

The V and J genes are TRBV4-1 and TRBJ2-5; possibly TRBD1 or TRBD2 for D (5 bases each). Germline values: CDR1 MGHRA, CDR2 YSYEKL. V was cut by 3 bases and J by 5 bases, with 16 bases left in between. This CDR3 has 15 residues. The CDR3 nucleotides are TGCGCCAGCAGCCAGAGAGGGGCTAGCCCTGAGACCCAGTACTTC. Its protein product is CASSQRGASPETQYF.

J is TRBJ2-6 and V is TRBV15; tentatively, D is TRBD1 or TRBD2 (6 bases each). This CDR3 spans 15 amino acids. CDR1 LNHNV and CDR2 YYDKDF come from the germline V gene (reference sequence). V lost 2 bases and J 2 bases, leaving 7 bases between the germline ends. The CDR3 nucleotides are TGTGCCACCAGCAGACGGGGGCCTGGGGCCAACGTCCTGACTTTC. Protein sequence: CATSRRGPGANVLTF.

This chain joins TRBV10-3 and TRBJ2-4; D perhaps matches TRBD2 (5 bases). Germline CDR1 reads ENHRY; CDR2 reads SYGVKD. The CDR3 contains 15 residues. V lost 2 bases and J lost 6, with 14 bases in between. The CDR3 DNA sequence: TGTGCCATCAGTGAGGGCTCGGGATTGACAAACATTCAGTACTTC. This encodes CAISEGSGLTNIQYF.

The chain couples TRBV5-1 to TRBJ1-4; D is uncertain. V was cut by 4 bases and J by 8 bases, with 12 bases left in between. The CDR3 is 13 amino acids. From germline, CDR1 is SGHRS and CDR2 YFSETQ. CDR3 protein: CASSRTQSEKLFF. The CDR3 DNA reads TGCGCCAGCAGCCGCACACAGAGCGAAAAACTGTTTTTT.

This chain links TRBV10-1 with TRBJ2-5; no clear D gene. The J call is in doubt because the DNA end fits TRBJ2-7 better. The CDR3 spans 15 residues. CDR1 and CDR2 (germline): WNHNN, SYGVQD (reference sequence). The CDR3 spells CASSELNDSTYEQYF. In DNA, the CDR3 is TGCGCCAGCAGTGAATTAAATGACTCGACCTACGAGCAGTACTTC.

The CDR3 DNA sequence: TGCGCCAGCAGCCTAGCCCCAGCGGGAGGGCCCTACGAGCAGTACTTC. Protein product: CASSLAPAGGPYEQYF. The genes are TRBV5-1 and TRBJ2-7; 10 nucleotides match TRBD2. CDR1 is SGHRS and CDR2 is YFSETQ in the germline V gene. Trimming took 4 bases from V and 2 from J; bases not matched to a gene: 9. The CDR3 covers 16 residues. The complete variable domain, with remaining parts taken from reference TRBV5-1 and TRBJ2-7, reads KAGVTQTPRYLIKTRGQQVTLSCSPISGHRSVSWYQQTPGQGLQFLFEYFSETQRNKGNFPGRFSGRQFSNSRSEMNVSTLELGDSALYLCASSLAPAGGPYEQYFGPGTRLTVT.

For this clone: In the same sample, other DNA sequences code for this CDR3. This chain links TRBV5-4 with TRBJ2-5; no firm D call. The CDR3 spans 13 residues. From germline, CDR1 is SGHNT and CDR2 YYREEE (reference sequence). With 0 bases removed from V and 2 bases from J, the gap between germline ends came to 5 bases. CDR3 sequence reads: CASSLGIQETQYF. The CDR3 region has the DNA TGTGCCAGCAGCTTGGGAATTCAAGAGACCCAGTACTTC.

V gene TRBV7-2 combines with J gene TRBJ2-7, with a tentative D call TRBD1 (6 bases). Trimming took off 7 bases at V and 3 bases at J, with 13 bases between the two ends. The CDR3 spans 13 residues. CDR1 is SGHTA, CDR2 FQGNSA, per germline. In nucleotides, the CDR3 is TGTGCCAGCACCAAAGGGGGTTACTACGAGCAGTACTTC. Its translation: CASTKGGYYEQYF.

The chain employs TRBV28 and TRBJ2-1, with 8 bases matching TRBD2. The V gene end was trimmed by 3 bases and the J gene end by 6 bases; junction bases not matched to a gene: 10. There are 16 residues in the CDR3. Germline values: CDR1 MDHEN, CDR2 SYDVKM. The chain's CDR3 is CASSFLSGSSGNEQFF. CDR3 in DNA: TGTGCCAGCAGTTTCCTAAGCGGGAGTAGCGGCAATGAGCAGTTCTTC. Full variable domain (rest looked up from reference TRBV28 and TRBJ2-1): DVKVTQSSRYLVKRTGEKVFLECVQDMDHENMFWYRQDPGLGLRLIYFSYDVKMKEKGDIPEGYSVSREKKERFSLILESASTNQTSMYLCASSFLSGSSGNEQFFGPGTRLTVL.

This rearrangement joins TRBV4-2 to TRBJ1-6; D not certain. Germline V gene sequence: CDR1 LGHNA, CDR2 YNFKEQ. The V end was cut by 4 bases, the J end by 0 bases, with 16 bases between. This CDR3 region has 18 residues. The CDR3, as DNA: TGTGCCAGCAGCCCCAACGGACGGGGAAGCTCCTATAATTCACCCCTCCACTTT. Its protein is CASSPNGRGSSYNSPLHF.

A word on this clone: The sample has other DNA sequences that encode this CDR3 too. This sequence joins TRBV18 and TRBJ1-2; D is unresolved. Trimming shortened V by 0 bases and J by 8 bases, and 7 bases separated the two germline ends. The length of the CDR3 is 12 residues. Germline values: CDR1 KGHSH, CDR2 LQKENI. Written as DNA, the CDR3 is TGTGCCAGCTCACCACCGACGGGAGGCTACACCTTC. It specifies CASSPPTGGYTF.

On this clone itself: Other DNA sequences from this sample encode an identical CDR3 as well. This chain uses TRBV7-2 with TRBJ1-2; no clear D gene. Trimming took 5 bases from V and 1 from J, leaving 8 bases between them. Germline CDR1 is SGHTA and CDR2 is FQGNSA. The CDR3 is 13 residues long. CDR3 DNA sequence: TGTGCCAGCAGCCCGGACGGTAACTATGGCTACACCTTC. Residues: CASSPDGNYGYTF.

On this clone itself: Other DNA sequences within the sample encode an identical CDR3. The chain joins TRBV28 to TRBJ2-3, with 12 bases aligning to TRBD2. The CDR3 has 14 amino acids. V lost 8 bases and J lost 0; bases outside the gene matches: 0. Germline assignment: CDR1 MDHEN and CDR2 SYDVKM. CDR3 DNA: TGTGCCAGCGGACTAGCGGGGAGCACAGATACGCAGTATTTT. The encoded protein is CASGLAGSTDTQYF.

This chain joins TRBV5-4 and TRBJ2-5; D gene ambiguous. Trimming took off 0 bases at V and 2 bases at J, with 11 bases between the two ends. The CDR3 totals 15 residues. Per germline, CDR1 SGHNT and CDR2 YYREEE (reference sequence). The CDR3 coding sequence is TGTGCCAGCAGCTTGGTACTCGGCGATCAAGAGACCCAGTACTTC. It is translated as CASSLVLGDQETQYF.

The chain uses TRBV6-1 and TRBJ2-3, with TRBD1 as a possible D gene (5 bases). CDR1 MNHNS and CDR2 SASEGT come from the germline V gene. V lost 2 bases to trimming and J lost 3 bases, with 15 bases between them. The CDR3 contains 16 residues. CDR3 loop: CASSEPLGRVTDTQYF. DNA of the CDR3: TGTGCCAGCAGTGAACCCCTGGGCAGGGTAACAGATACGCAGTATTTT.

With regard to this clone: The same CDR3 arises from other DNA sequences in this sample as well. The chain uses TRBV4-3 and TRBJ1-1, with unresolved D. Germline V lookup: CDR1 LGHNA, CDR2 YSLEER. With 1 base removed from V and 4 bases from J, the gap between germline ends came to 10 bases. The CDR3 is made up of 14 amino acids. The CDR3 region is CASSQATSGTEAFF. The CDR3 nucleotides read TGCGCCAGCAGCCAAGCCACATCCGGCACTGAAGCTTTCTTT.

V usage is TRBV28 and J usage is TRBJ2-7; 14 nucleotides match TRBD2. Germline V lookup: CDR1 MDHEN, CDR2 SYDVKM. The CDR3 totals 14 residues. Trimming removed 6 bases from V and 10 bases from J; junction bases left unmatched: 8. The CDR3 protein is CASSPSGTSGSQYF. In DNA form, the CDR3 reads TGTGCCAGCAGCCCCTCCGGGACTAGCGGGAGTCAGTACTTC.